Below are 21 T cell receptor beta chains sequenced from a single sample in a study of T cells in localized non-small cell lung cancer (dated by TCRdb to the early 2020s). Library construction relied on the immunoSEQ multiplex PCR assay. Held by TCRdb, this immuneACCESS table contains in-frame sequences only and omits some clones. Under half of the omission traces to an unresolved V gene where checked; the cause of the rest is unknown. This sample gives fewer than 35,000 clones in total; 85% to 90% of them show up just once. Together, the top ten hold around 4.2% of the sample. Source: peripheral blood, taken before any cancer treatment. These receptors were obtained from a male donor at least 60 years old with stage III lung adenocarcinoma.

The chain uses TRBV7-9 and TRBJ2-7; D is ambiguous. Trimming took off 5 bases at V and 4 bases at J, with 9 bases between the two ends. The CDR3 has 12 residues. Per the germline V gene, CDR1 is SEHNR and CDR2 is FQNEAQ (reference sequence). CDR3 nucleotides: TGTGCCAGCAGCCCCCACGGTTACGAGCAGTACTTC. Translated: CASSPHGYEQYF.

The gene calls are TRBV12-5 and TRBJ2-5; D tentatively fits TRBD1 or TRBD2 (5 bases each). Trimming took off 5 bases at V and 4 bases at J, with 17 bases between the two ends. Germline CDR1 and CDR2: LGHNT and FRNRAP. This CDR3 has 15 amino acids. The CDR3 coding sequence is TGTGCTAGTGGTCCCCCTGGGGGTCGGGGAGAGACCCAGTACTTC. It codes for CASGPPGGRGETQYF.

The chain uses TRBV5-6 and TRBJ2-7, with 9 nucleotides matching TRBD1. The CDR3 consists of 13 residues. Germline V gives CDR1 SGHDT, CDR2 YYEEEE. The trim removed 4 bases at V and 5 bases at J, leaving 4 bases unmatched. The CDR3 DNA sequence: TGTGCCAGCAGCCCGACAGGGGGTCACGAGCAGTACTTC. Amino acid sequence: CASSPTGGHEQYF.

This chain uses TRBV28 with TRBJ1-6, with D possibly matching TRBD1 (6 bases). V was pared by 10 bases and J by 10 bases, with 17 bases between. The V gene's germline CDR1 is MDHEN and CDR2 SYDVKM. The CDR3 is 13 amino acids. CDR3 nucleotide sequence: TGTGCCACCATCCTCACAGGGCGGTCACCCCTCCACTTT. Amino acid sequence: CATILTGRSPLHF. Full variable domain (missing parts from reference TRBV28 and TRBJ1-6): DVKVTQSSRYLVKRTGEKVFLECVQDMDHENMFWYRQDPGLGLRLIYFSYDVKMKEKGDIPEGYSVSREKKERFSLILESASTNQTSMYLCATILTGRSPLHFGNGTRLTVT.

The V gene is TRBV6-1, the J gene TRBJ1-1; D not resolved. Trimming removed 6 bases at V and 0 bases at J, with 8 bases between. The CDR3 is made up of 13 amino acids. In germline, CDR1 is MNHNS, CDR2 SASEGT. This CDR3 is CASRRTMNTEAFF. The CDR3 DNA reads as TGTGCCAGCAGGAGGACCATGAACACTGAAGCTTTCTTT.

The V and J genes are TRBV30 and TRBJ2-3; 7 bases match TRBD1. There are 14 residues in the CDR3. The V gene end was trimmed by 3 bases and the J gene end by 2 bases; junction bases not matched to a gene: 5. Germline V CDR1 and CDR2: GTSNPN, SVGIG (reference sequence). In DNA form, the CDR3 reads TGTGCCTGGAGAGGGACAGTGATCACAGATACGCAGTATTTT. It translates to CAWRGTVITDTQYF. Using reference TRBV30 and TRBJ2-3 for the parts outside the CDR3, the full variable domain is SQTIHQWPATLVQPVGSPLSLECTVEGTSNPNLYWYRQAAGRGLQLLFYSVGIGQISSEVPQNLSASRPQDRQFILSSKKLLLSDSGFYLCAWRGTVITDTQYFGPGTRLTVL.

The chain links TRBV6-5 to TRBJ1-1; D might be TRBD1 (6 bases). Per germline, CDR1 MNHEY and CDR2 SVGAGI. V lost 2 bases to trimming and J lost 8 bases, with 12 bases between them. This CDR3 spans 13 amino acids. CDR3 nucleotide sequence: TGTGCCAGCAGTTACCCCGGGACAACAGAAGCTTTCTTT. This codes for CASSYPGTTEAFF.

The CDR3 DNA is TGCGCCAGCAGTGAGTCGCTCGGCGGAGAGCAGTTCTTC. It translates to CASSESLGGEQFF. This chain joins TRBV10-1 and TRBJ2-1; D unresolved. Trimming removed 0 bases from V and 10 bases from J, with 10 bases in between. This CDR3 spans 13 amino acids. In germline, CDR1 is WNHNN, CDR2 SYGVQD (reference sequence).

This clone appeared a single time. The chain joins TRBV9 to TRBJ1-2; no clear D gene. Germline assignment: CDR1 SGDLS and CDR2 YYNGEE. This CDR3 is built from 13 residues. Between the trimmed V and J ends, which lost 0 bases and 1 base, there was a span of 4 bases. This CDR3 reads CASSVENNYGYTF. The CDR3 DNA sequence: TGTGCCAGCAGCGTAGAGAATAACTATGGCTACACCTTC.

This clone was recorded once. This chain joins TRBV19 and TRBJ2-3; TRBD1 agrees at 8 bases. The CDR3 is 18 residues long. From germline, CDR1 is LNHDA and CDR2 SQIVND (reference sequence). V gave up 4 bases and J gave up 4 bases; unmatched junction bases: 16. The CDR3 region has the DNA TGTGCCAGTAGTAGGCCCACGCAGGGGGCAAGGGTCGCAGATACGCAGTATTTT. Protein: CASSRPTQGARVADTQYF. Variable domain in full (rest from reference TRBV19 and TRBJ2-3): DGGITQSPKYLFRKEGQNVTLSCEQNLNHDAMYWYRQDPGQGLRLIYYSQIVNDFQKGDIAEGYSVSREKKESFPLTVTSAQKNPTAFYLCASSRPTQGARVADTQYFGPGTRLTVL.

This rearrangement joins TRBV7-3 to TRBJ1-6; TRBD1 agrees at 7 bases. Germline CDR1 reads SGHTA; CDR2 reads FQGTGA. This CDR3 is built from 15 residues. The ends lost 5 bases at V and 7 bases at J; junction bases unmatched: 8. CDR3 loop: CASSPAGTENSPLHF. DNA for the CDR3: TGTGCCAGCAGCCCCGCCGGGACAGAGAATTCACCCCTCCACTTT.

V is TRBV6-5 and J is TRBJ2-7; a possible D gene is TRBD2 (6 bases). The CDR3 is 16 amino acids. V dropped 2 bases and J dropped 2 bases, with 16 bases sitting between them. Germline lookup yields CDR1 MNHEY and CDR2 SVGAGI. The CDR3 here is CASSYRGGTATYEQYF. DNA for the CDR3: TGTGCCAGCAGTTACCGCGGCGGGACTGCAACCTACGAGCAGTACTTC.

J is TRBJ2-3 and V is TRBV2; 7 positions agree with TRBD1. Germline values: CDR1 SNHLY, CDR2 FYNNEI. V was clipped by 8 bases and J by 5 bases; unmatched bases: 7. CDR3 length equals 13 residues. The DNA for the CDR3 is TGTGCCAGCGGACGACAGGGTCAAGATACGCAGTATTTT. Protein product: CASGRQGQDTQYF.

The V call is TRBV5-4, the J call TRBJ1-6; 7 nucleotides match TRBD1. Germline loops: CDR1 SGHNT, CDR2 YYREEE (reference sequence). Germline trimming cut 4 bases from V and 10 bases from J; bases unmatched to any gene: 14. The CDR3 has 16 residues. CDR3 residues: CASSIRQGDARSPLHF. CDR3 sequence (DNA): TGTGCCAGCAGCATCCGACAGGGAGACGCTCGGTCACCCCTCCACTTT. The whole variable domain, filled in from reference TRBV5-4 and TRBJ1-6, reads ETGVTQSPTHLIKTRGQQVTLRCSSQSGHNTVSWYQQALGQGPQFIFQYYREEENGRGNFPPRFSGLQFPNYSSELNVNALELDDSALYLCASSIRQGDARSPLHFGNGTRLTVT.

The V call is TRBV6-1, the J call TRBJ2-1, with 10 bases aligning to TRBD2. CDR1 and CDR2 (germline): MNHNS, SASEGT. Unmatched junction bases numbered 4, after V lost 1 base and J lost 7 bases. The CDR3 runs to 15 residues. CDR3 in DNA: TGTGCCAGCAGTGAAGGAGCGGGAGGGGATAATGAGCAGTTCTTC. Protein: CASSEGAGGDNEQFF.

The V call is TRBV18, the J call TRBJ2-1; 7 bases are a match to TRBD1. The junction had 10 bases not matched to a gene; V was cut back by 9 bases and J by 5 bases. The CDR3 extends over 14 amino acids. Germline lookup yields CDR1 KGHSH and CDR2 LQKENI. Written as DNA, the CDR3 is TGTGCCAGTGTAGGGACAGACCTACACAATGAGCAGTTCTTC. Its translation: CASVGTDLHNEQFF.

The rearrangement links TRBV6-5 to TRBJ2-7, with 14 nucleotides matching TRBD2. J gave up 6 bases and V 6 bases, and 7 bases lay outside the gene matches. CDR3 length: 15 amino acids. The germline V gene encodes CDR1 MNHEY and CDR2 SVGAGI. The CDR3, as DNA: TGTGCCAGCAGCACGGGAGGGACTAGCGGGAGCGAGCAGTACTTC. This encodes CASSTGGTSGSEQYF.

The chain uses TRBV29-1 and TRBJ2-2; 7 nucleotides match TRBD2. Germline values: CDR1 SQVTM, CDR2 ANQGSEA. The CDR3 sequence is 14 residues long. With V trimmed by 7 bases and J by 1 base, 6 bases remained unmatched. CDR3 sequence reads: CSARGEGNTGELFF. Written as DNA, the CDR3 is TGCAGCGCCCGAGGGGAGGGGAACACCGGGGAGCTGTTTTTT.

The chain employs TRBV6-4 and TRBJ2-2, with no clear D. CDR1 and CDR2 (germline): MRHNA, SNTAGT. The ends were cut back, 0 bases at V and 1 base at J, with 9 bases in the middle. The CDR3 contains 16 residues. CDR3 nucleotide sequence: TGTGCCAGCAGTGACTCAAGTTTACGGAACACCGGGGAGCTGTTTTTT. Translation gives CASSDSSLRNTGELFF.

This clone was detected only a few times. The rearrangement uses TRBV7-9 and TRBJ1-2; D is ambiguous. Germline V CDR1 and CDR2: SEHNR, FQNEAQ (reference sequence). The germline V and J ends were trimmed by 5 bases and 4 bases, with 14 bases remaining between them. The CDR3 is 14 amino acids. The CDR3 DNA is TGTGCCAGCAGCCCCCGAGACCAGCTCTATGGCTACACCTTC. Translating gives CASSPRDQLYGYTF.

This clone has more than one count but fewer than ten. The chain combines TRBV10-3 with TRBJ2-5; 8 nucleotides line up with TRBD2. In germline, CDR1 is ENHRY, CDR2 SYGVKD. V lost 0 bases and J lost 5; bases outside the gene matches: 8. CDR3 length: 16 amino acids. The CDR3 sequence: CAISESTGRAQETQYF. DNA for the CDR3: TGTGCCATCAGTGAGTCGACCGGGAGGGCCCAGGAGACCCAGTACTTC.